These 16 T cell receptor beta chains came from one sample sequenced in a study of cytomegalovirus exposure and HLA in healthy donors. It was with 60 Vbeta and 13 Jbeta primers that the PCR ran. Data came from immunoSEQ multiplex PCR; TCRdb stores just in-frame clones and leaves some out. This sample has over 100,000 clones, with just under 70% found just once. Sequenced: PBMCs. Source of these receptors: a man younger than 45 in good health and CMV-seropositive.

This clone has just a few counts. This sequence joins TRBV6-4 and TRBJ1-6; D unresolved. V lost 0 bases and J lost 4, with 10 bases in between. CDR1 MRHNA and CDR2 SNTAGT come from the germline V gene. This CDR3 is 16 amino acids long. The CDR3 nucleotides read TGTGCCAGCAGTGACTCCGGGGTGGGATATAATTCACCCCTCCACTTT. Amino acid sequence: CASSDSGVGYNSPLHF.

The chain has TRBV4-1 and TRBJ1-6; 8 bases align to TRBD1. The CDR3 is 18 amino acids. Losses at the gene ends were 0 bases for V and 7 bases for J; bases not matched to a gene: 11. Germline CDR1 and CDR2: MGHRA and YSYEKL. Written as DNA, the CDR3 is TGCGCCAGCAGCCAAGAACCCTCCCAGGGGGCCTGGAATTCACCCCTCCACTTT. This encodes CASSQEPSQGAWNSPLHF.

This sequence joins TRBV18 and TRBJ1-2, with D possibly TRBD1 on 6 matching bases. The ends were cut back, 0 bases at V and 3 bases at J, with 8 bases in the middle. Germline loops: CDR1 KGHSH, CDR2 LQKENI. The CDR3 sequence is 14 residues long. CDR3 sequence (DNA): TGTGCCAGCTCACCACCGGACAGCTACTATGGCTACACCTTC. This encodes CASSPPDSYYGYTF.

The V call is TRBV5-1, the J call TRBJ2-5; 10 nucleotides line up with TRBD1. CDR1 is SGHRS, CDR2 YFSETQ, per germline. This CDR3 contains 18 residues. Germline trimming cut 4 bases from V and 2 bases from J; bases unmatched to any gene: 14. The CDR3 spells CASSQNLIGTGAQETQYF. For the CDR3, the DNA is TGCGCCAGCAGCCAAAACCTAATCGGGACAGGGGCTCAAGAGACCCAGTACTTC.

The V call is TRBV7-6, the J call TRBJ2-1, with D tentatively TRBD2 (6 bases). The CDR3 sequence is 15 residues long. The V and J ends lost 3 bases and 2 bases respectively, with 11 bases between them. Germline CDR1 and CDR2: SGHVS and FNYEAQ. The chain's CDR3 is CASSFQAGAYNEQFF. DNA for the CDR3: TGTGCCAGCAGCTTCCAAGCGGGTGCCTACAATGAGCAGTTCTTC.

This clone came up a few times. This chain connects TRBV11-3 to TRBJ2-3; D might be TRBD1 (6 bases). Between the trimmed V and J ends, which lost 5 bases and 6 bases, there was a span of 12 bases. Germline CDR1 SGHNT, CDR2 YENEEA. This CDR3 spans 13 amino acids. The CDR3 nucleotides are TGTGCCAGCAGCCTCCAGGGGACGGATACGCAGTATTTT. This gives the protein CASSLQGTDTQYF.

The rearrangement links TRBV5-4 to TRBJ2-1; TRBD1 matches at 7 bases. The CDR3 is made up of 11 amino acids. Looked up from germline, CDR1 is SGHNT and CDR2 is YYREEE (reference sequence). V was pared by 0 bases and J by 13 bases, with 1 base of the junction left unmatched. The CDR3 nucleotides are TGTGCCAGCAGCTTGGGGACAGGCCAGTTCTTC. Protein product: CASSLGTGQFF.

This chain uses TRBV2 with TRBJ1-5; D possibly corresponds to TRBD1 (6 bases). The CDR3 spans 12 residues. The V gene lost 8 bases and the J gene lost 7 bases, with 12 bases spanning the gap. The germline V gene has CDR1 SNHLY and CDR2 FYNNEI. CDR3 amino acids: CASARGVQPQHF. CDR3 DNA sequence: TGTGCCAGCGCCAGGGGCGTGCAGCCCCAGCATTTT.

This sequence joins TRBV6-1 and TRBJ1-1; unclear D gene. Germline CDR1 and CDR2: MNHNS and SASEGT. V was shortened by 4 bases and J by 5 bases, with 8 bases between the two germline ends. This CDR3 comprises 12 residues. CDR3 region: CASSVRVTEAFF. The CDR3 DNA reads TGTGCCAGCAGTGTCCGGGTGACTGAAGCTTTCTTT.

The CDR3 DNA reads TGTGCCAGCAGCTTAACCCAGGAAGCTAACTATGGCTACACCTTC. Its protein product is CASSLTQEANYGYTF. The chain uses TRBV11-3 and TRBJ1-2; D gene uncertain. CDR1 is SGHNT and CDR2 is YENEEA in the germline V gene. Trimming pared 2 bases from V and 0 bases from J, leaving 10 bases between. The CDR3 loop spans 15 amino acids.

A single count supports this clone. This chain links TRBV7-8 with TRBJ2-1, with a possible D match to TRBD2 (5 bases). Per the germline V gene, CDR1 is SGHVS and CDR2 is FQNEAQ. The CDR3 loop spans 18 amino acids. V lost 1 base and J lost 7, with 23 bases in between. The DNA of the CDR3 is TGTGCCAGCAGCTTAGTTTACCCTAGCTCCCTCCGTGAGAATGAGCAGTTCTTC. Protein: CASSLVYPSSLRENEQFF.

The chain is built from TRBV6-5 and TRBJ2-7; TRBD1 matches at 10 bases. Germline V gene sequence: CDR1 MNHEY, CDR2 SVGAGI. This CDR3 has 14 amino acids. After removal of 4 bases from V and 3 bases from J, the junction contained 3 bases not matched to a gene. In DNA form, the CDR3 reads TGTGCCAGCAGTTCCCGGACAGGGGGCTACGAGCAGTACGTC. Translation: CASSSRTGGYEQYV.

This clone was detected only once. V is TRBV7-9 and J is TRBJ1-2, with D possibly matching TRBD1 (6 bases). V lost 7 bases and J 7 bases, leaving 19 bases between the germline ends. The CDR3 totals 14 residues. CDR1 and CDR2 from the germline V gene are SEHNR and FQNEAQ (reference sequence). For the CDR3, the DNA is TGTGCCAGCACCGCCAGTGCAGGGGCGTTTGGCTACACCTTC. This sequence encodes CASTASAGAFGYTF.

The V and J genes are TRBV10-3 and TRBJ1-5; TRBD1 might be the D (6 bases). CDR1 and CDR2 from the germline V gene are ENHRY and SYGVKD. This CDR3 is built from 16 residues. V lost 0 bases and J 0 bases, leaving 9 bases between the germline ends. The CDR3 protein is CAISESGRGSNQPQHF. The CDR3 coding sequence is TGTGCCATCAGTGAGTCGGGCAGGGGTAGCAATCAGCCCCAGCATTTT.

V usage is TRBV5-6 and J usage is TRBJ2-3; D is unclear. This CDR3 has 12 amino acids. CDR1 and CDR2 (germline): SGHDT, YYEEEE. V gave up 2 bases and J gave up 4 bases, with 5 bases separating them. The CDR3 spells CASSLSADTQYF. The DNA of the CDR3 is TGTGCCAGCAGCTTATCGGCAGATACGCAGTATTTT. Full variable domain (outside the CDR3, taken from reference TRBV5-6 and TRBJ2-3): DAGVTQSPTHLIKTRGQQVTLRCSPKSGHDTVSWYQQALGQGPQFIFQYYEEEERQRGNFPDRFSGHQFPNYSSELNVNALLLGDSALYLCASSLSADTQYFGPGTRLTVL.

This chain uses TRBV4-1 with TRBJ1-1; no firm D call. The CDR3 sequence is 14 residues long. Per the germline V gene, CDR1 is MGHRA and CDR2 is YSYEKL. V gave up 2 bases and J gave up 0 bases, with 7 bases separating them. CDR3 DNA: TGCGCCAGCAGCCAAAGTCAGTTGAACACTGAAGCTTTCTTT. It encodes CASSQSQLNTEAFF.